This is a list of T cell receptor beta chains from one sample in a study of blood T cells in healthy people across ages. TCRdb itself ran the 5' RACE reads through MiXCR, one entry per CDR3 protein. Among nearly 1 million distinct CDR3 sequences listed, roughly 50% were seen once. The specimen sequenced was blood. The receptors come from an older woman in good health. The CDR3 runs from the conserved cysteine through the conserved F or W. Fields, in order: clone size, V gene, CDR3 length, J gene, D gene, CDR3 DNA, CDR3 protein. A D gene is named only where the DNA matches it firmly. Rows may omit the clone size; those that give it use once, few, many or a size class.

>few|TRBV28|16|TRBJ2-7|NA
TGTGCCAGCAGTGACGCCGGCAGGGGAACCCCCTACGAGCAGTACTTC
CASSDAGRGTPYEQYF
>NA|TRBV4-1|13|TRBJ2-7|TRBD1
TGCGCCAGCAGCCCCACCGGGACAGTCGAGCAGTACTTC
CASSPTGTVEQYF
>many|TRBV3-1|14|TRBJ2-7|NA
TGTGCCAGCAGTTCGTACGGGCCCTCCTACGAGCAGTACTTC
CASSSYGPSYEQYF
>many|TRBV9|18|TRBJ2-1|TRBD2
TGTGCCAGCAGTGCCGGGACTAGCGGGATCAGGAGGGGTAATGAGCAGTTCTTC
CASSAGTSGIRRGNEQFF
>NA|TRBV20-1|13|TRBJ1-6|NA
TGCAGTGCTTCCAATGTGCAGAATTCACCCCTCCACTTT
CSASNVQNSPLHF
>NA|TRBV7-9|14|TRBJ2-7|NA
TGTGCCAGCAGCTTAATGGCGGGAACCTACGAGCAGTACTTC
CASSLMAGTYEQYF
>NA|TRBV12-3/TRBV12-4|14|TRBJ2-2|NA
TGTGCCAGCAGTTTTGGGGGCGCGAACGGGGAGCTGTTTTTT
CASSFGGANGELFF
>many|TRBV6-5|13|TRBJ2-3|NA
TGTGCCAGCAGTATATCACTCGGAGATACGCAGTATTTT
CASSISLGDTQYF
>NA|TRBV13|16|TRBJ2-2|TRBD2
TGTGCCAGCAGCCTCATGGGGGGGGCGAACACCGGGGAGCTGTTTTTT
CASSLMGGANTGELFF
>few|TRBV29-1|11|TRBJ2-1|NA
TGCAGCACTCGGCCCGACAATGAGCAGTTCTTC
CSTRPDNEQFF
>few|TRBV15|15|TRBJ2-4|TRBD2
TGTGCCACCAGTCGGACTAGCGGGAAGCAAAACATTCAGTACTTC
CATSRTSGKQNIQYF
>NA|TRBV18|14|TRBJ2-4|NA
TGTACCAGCTCACCGGACATTACCAAAAACATTCAGTACTTC
CTSSPDITKNIQYF
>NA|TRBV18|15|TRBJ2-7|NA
TGTGCCAGCTCACCGCCTGTGGGGGAAAAATACGAGCAGTACTTC
CASSPPVGEKYEQYF
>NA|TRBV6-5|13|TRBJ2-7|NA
TGTGCCAGTACGGGGAGAAGCTCCTACGAGCAGTACTTC
CASTGRSSYEQYF
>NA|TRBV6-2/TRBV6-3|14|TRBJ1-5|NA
TGTGCCAGCAGGGTCCGGGACCATAATCAGCCCCAGCATTTT
CASRVRDHNQPQHF
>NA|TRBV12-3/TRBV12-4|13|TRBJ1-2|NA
TGTGCCAGCAGTGTAAATAACGGGAATGGCTACACCTTC
CASSVNNGNGYTF
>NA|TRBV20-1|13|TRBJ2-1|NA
TGCAGTGCGGGGGGACCAGCCTACAATGAGCAGTTCTTC
CSAGGPAYNEQFF
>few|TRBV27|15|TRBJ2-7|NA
TGTGCCAGCAGCTTACGGCCAGGGAGCCCATACGAGCAGTACTTC
CASSLRPGSPYEQYF
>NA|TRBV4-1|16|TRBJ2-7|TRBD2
TGCGCCAGCAGCCTACGGGGGGGAAAGGACCTCTACGAGCAGTACTTC
CASSLRGGKDLYEQYF
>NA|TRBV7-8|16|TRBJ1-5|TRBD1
TGTGCCAGCAGCTTAGGAACAGGGGAGGGCAATCAGCCCCTGCATTTT
CASSLGTGEGNQPLHF
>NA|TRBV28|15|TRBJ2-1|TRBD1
TGTGCCAGCAGTGTCTCCGGGACAGGGGGTTATAAGCAGTTCTTC
CASSVSGTGGYKQFF
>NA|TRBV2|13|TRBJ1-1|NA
TGTGCCAGCACGGTAACATTGAACACTGAAGCTTTCTTT
CASTVTLNTEAFF
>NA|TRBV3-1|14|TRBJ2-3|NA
TGTGCCAGCAGCCAACAGGTCCGTACAGATACGCAGTATTTT
CASSQQVRTDTQYF
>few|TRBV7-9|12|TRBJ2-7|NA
TGTGCCAGCAGCTTCAGGGGGGCCGAGCAGTACTTC
CASSFRGAEQYF
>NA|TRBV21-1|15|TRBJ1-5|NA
TGTTGTAGAGGAGGGAGGGGGAATAGCAATCAGCCCCAGCATTTT
CCRGGRGNSNQPQHF
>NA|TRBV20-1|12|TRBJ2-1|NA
TGCAGTGCTAGAGATTGGAAGCGTGAGCAGTTCTTC
CSARDWKREQFF
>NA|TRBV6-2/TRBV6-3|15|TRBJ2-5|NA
TGTGCCAGCAGTTACAGGGCCATTTACCAAGAGACCCAGTACTTC
CASSYRAIYQETQYF
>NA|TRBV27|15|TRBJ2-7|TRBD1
TGTGCCAGCAGCCCCGGGACAGGGTTCACCTACGAGCAGTACTTC
CASSPGTGFTYEQYF
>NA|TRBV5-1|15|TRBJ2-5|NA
TGCGCCAGCAGCGGTAGCGGCGAAAACCAAGAGACCCAGTACTTC
CASSGSGENQETQYF
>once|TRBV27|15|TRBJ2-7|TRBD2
TGTGCCAGCAGACCCCTAGCGGGCCGCTCCTACGAGCAGTACTTC
CASRPLAGRSYEQYF
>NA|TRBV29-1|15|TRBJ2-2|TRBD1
TGCAGCGTTGAAGGCCTGGGACAGGGGACCGGGGAGCTGTTTTTT
CSVEGLGQGTGELFF
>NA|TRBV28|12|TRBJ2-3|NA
TGTGCCAGCAGTACGGTCTCCTCCCCTCAGTATTTT
CASSTVSSPQYF
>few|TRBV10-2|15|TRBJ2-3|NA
TGCGCCAGCAGTGAGTCGAGGGGTCCAACAGATACGCAGTATTTT
CASSESRGPTDTQYF
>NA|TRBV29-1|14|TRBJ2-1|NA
TGCAGCGTGACCCGGGACTCTTCCTACAATGAGCAGTTCTTC
CSVTRDSSYNEQFF
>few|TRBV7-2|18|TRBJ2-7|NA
TGTGCCAGCAGCTTAGGCGCCTCCTTTGGGGTGAGCTCCTACGAGCAGTACTTC
CASSLGASFGVSSYEQYF
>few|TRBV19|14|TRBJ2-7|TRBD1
TGTGCCAGTAGTGCCCAGGGGGCCTCCTACGAGCAGTACTTC
CASSAQGASYEQYF
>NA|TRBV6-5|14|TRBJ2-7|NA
TGTGCCAGCAGTTACTCGCAGGAGGCCTACGAGCAGTACTTC
CASSYSQEAYEQYF
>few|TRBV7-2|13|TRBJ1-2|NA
TGTGCCAGCAGCCGGCCGAGCTCCTATGGCTACACCTTC
CASSRPSSYGYTF
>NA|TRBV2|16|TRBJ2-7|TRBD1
TGTGCCAGCAGTGACCCTGGGACAGGGACCTTCTACGAGCAGTACTTC
CASSDPGTGTFYEQYF
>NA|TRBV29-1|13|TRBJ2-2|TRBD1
TGCAGCGTCAGACAGGGGGCGACCGGGGAGCTGTTTTTT
CSVRQGATGELFF
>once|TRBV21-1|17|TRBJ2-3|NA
TGTGCCAGCAGCCCCAGCCGACTAGCGGGAGTGGAAGATACGCAGTATTTT
CASSPSRLAGVEDTQYF
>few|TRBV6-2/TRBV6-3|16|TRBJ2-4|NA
TGTGCCAGCAGCGACAGGCCCGCATCGGCCAAAAACATTCAGTACTTC
CASSDRPASAKNIQYF
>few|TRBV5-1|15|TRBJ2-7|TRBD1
TGCGCCAGCAGCGAAGCCGGGACAGGGGACTACGAGCAGTACTTC
CASSEAGTGDYEQYF
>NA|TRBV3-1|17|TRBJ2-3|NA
TGTGCCAGCAGCCCAGGGGAGGGGCGGAGGGGGGGAGATACGCAGTATTTT
CASSPGEGRRGGDTQYF
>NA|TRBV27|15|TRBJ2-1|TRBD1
TGTGCCAGCACCTCACAGGGGGCCGGTTACAATGAGCAGTTCTTC
CASTSQGAGYNEQFF
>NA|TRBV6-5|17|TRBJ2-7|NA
TGTGCCAGCAGTTATCAGCGTCTAGCGTCTCGCCGGGGCGAGCAGTACTTC
CASSYQRLASRRGEQYF
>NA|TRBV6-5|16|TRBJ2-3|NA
TGTGCCAGCAGTTACTTACAACCTCGCCAGCCAGATACGCAGTATTTT
CASSYLQPRQPDTQYF
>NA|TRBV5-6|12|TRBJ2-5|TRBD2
TGTGCCAGCAGTTCTCAAGCGGGGGAGCAGTACTTC
CASSSQAGEQYF
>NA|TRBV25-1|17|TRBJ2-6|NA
TGTGCCAGCAGTGAAGGGGGTCAGGGCTCTGGGGCCAACGTCCTGACTTTC
CASSEGGQGSGANVLTF
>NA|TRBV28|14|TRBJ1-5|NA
TGTGCCAGCAGTTTAGTGGGGCACAATCAGCCCCAGCATTTT
CASSLVGHNQPQHF
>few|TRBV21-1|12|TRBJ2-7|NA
TGTGCCAGCAGCAAATTCGCGGCCGAGCAGTACTTC
CASSKFAAEQYF
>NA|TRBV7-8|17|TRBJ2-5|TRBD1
TGTGCCAGCAGCTTAGGAACTCCGGGACAGCTAGAGGGGACCCAGTACTTC
CASSLGTPGQLEGTQYF
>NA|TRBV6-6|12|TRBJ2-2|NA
TGTGCCAGCAGACCGGCTTCCGGGGAGCTGTTTTTT
CASRPASGELFF
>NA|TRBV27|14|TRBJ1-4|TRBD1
TGTGCCAGCAGGGGGACAGGCGAAGGGGAAAAACTGTTTTTT
CASRGTGEGEKLFF
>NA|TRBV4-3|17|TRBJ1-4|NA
TGCGCCAGCAGCCAAGAAGGGGGGGCTAGGGCTAATGAAAAACTGTTTTTT
CASSQEGGARANEKLFF
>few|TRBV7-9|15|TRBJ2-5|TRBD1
TGTGCCAGCAGCTTAGCAACAGGGGGCTTGGAGACCCAGTACTTC
CASSLATGGLETQYF
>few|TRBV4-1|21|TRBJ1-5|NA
TGCGCCAGCAGCCAAGATAGGGTAATGGAAGGTACAGGGAGAAGGGATCAGCCCCAGCATTTT
CASSQDRVMEGTGRRDQPQHF
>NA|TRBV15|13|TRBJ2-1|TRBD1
TGTGCCACCAGCAGCAGGGGGCGGCGGGAGCAGTTCTTC
CATSSRGRREQFF
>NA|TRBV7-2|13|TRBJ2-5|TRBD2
TGTGCCAGCAGCTGGGAGGGGACAGAGACCCAGTACTTC
CASSWEGTETQYF